One sample yielded the 14 T cell receptor beta chains listed below, sequenced in a study of blood T cells in healthy people across ages. Combining a sample-barcoded 5' primer with a J-beta primer mix, a second PCR ran for about 7 to 11 cycles. TCRdb reprocessed the 5' RACE reads with MiXCR, giving one entry per CDR3 protein. The data show approximately 880,000 distinct CDR3 sequences, approximately 49% seen once. Input material: blood. Receptor source: a man under 40 in good health.

The J gene is TRBJ2-5, the V gene TRBV20-1; D may be TRBD1 (5 bases). This CDR3 has 13 residues. CDR1 is DFQATT, CDR2 SNEGSKA, per germline (reference sequence). Trimming left V 1 base short and J 3 bases short, with 9 bases between. CDR3 DNA: TGCAGTGCTAGAGGGACACCAGAAGAGACCCAGTACTTC. As protein: CSARGTPEETQYF.

The chain links TRBV7-2 to TRBJ2-3; 11 bases map to TRBD2. This CDR3 is built from 16 residues. The germline V gene has CDR1 SGHTA and CDR2 FQGNSA. V lost 1 base to trimming and J lost 7 bases; unmatched junction nucleotides: 7. The CDR3 here is CASSLVGSGGGNTQYF. CDR3 bases: TGTGCCAGCAGCTTAGTTGGTAGCGGGGGGGGAAATACGCAGTATTTT.

The V call is TRBV29-1, the J call TRBJ1-4, with D possibly matching TRBD1 (5 bases). The CDR3 sequence is 12 residues long. CDR1 SQVTM and CDR2 ANQGSEA come from the germline V gene. The V end lost 7 bases, the J end lost 6 bases, and 12 bases lay between the germline ends. The CDR3 loop reads CSAGGNDEKLFF. CDR3 nucleotide sequence: TGCAGCGCGGGGGGGAACGATGAAAAACTGTTTTTT.

The rearrangement joins TRBV9 to TRBJ2-7; TRBD2 matches at 9 bases. Gene TRBJ2-5 matches the end of the DNA better, so the J call may be wrong. Germline V gives CDR1 SGDLS, CDR2 YYNGEE. This CDR3 contains 16 residues. The CDR3 spells CANSPSPAGGRETQYF. The CDR3 nucleotides are TGTGCCAACAGTCCCTCACCAGCGGGGGGACGGGAGACCCAGTACTTC.

This clonotype turned up a few times. V usage is TRBV28 and J usage is TRBJ2-7, with 10 bases fitting TRBD1. J gave up 0 bases and V 4 bases, and 6 bases lay outside the gene matches. Per the germline V gene, CDR1 is MDHEN and CDR2 is SYDVKM. The CDR3 sequence is 16 residues long. CDR3 nucleotides: TGTGCCAGCAGTTCCACTAGGGACAGGGGCTCCTACGAGCAGTACTTC. Translating it yields CASSSTRDRGSYEQYF.

As concerns this clonotype: The junction differs from germline at one of its ends, possibly a read error. This chain links TRBV30 with TRBJ2-7; 9 nucleotides line up with TRBD1. The CDR3 has 12 residues. Germline V gene sequence: CDR1 GTSNPN, CDR2 SVGIG (reference sequence). DNA of the CDR3: TGTGCCGGGAGTAAAGGGACAGGGAAGCAGTACTTC. Encoded protein: CAGSKGTGKQYF.

A few counts support this clonotype. V usage is TRBV6-5 and J usage is TRBJ2-7, with TRBD2 matching 7 bases. Per germline, CDR1 MNHEY and CDR2 SVGAGI. The V gene end was trimmed by 0 bases and the J gene end by 3 bases; junction bases not matched to a gene: 5. This CDR3 contains 15 residues. CDR3 coding DNA: TGTGCCAGCAGTTACTCGTCGGGGGAGGGCTACGAGCAGTACTTC. Translated: CASSYSSGEGYEQYF.

CDR3 region: CSAGKTTGPRSIQYF. The CDR3 DNA is TGCAGTGCTGGAAAGACGACAGGGCCGAGGAGCATTCAGTACTTC. The chain combines TRBV20-1 with TRBJ2-4, with TRBD1 matching 7 bases. This CDR3 contains 15 residues. Losses at the gene ends were 5 bases for V and 9 bases for J; bases not matched to a gene: 16. The germline V gene has CDR1 DFQATT and CDR2 SNEGSKA (reference sequence).

This chain links TRBV29-1 with TRBJ1-1; TRBD1 matches 8 bases. The ends lost 7 bases at V and 4 bases at J; junction bases unmatched: 8. CDR1 and CDR2 from the germline V gene are SQVTM and ANQGSEA. CDR3 length: 13 residues. This CDR3 reads CSGGQAPSTEAFF. CDR3 in DNA: TGCAGCGGGGGACAGGCCCCGAGCACTGAAGCTTTCTTT.

Details on this clonotype: A junction boundary mismatches the germline segment, possibly from a read error. The chain has TRBV7-2 and TRBJ1-6; D unclear. Germline V gives CDR1 SGHTA, CDR2 FQGNSA. This CDR3 is built from 12 residues. The CDR3 here is CASSSPGSPPHF. CDR3 coding DNA: TGTGCCAGCAGCTCACCGGGATCACCCCCCCACTTT.

This chain joins TRBV6-5 and TRBJ1-1; TRBD1 matches at 8 bases. This CDR3 spans 16 amino acids. Germline CDR1 reads MNHEY; CDR2 reads SVGAGI. V was pared by 2 bases and J by 0 bases, with 5 bases of the junction left unmatched. The CDR3 is CASSYLGTGLNTEAFF. The CDR3 coding sequence is TGTGCCAGCAGTTACCTCGGGACAGGTTTGAACACTGAAGCTTTCTTT.

The sample holds a few counts of this clonotype. This sequence may be a read error, since a much larger clone differs from it by one base. This chain's CDR3 is CSARVGYEQYF. The CDR3 DNA reads TGCAGTGCTAGAGTCGGCTACGAGCAGTACTTC. The J gene is TRBJ2-7, the V gene TRBV20-1; no clear D gene. Per germline, CDR1 DFQATT and CDR2 SNEGSKA (reference sequence). The V end was cut by 1 base, the J end by 3 bases, with 4 bases between. This CDR3 is 11 amino acids long.

The rearrangement joins TRBV4-2 to TRBJ1-2; D not resolved. The CDR3 sequence is 14 residues long. V lost 0 bases and J lost 3, with 8 bases in between. Germline V gene data show CDR1 as LGHNA and CDR2 as YNFKEQ. The CDR3 loop reads CASSQERQDYGYTF. The CDR3 DNA reads as TGTGCCAGCAGCCAAGAACGGCAGGACTATGGCTACACCTTC.

CDR3 nucleotide sequence: TGCAGCGTTGACCACAGGGTAGGAACAGATACGCAGTATTTT. It yields the protein CSVDHRVGTDTQYF. The V gene is TRBV29-1, the J gene TRBJ2-3; maybe TRBD1 (6 bases). V was shortened by 3 bases and J by 3 bases, with 13 bases between the two germline ends. The CDR3 extends over 14 amino acids. Per the germline V gene, CDR1 is SQVTM and CDR2 is ANQGSEA.